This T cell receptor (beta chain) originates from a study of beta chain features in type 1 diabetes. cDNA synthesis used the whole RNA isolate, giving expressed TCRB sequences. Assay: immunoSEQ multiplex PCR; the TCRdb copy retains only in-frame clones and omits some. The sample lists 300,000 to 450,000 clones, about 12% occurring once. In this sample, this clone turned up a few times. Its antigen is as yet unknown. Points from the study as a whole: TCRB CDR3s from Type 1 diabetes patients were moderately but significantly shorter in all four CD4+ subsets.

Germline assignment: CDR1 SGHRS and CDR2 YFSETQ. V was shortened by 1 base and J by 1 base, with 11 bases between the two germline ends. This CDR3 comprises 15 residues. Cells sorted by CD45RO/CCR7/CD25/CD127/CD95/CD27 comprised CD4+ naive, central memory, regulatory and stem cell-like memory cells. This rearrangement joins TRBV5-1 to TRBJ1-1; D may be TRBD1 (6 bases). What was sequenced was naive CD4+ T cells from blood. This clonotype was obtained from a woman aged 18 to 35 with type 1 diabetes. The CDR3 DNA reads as TGCGCCAGCAGCTTGTCATCAGGGGCGAACACTGAAGCTTTCTTT. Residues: CASSLSSGANTEAFF.